A single sample is the source of the 22 T cell receptor beta chains below, sequenced in a study of PD-L1 blockade in urothelial cancer. Using immunoSEQ multiplex PCR, the repertoire was profiled, and TCRdb retains in-frame clones only, with some absent. The sample records 84,000 or so clones, about 85% being singletons. Sample time point: pretreatment peripheral blood. The sequences come from PBMCs, collected around atezolizumab (anti-PD-L1) treatment. The receptor set was obtained from a man aged 55 to 69 with urothelial cancer.

The genes are TRBV28 and TRBJ2-7; 8 nucleotides align to TRBD1. Germline V gene sequence: CDR1 MDHEN, CDR2 SYDVKM. The J segment lost 3 bases and the V segment lost 1 base, leaving 5 bases of the junction unmatched. This CDR3 is built from 15 residues. CDR3 loop: CASSLLGTGDYEQYF. As DNA, the CDR3 is TGTGCCAGCAGTTTATTAGGGACAGGAGACTACGAGCAGTACTTC.

This clone has just one count. The V and J genes are TRBV6-6 and TRBJ1-1, with D tentatively TRBD1 (6 bases). The CDR3 spans 12 residues. Trimming removed 6 bases at V and 10 bases at J, with 15 bases between. Germline-derived CDR1 and CDR2 are MNHNY and SVGAGI (reference sequence). CDR3 nucleotide sequence: TGTGCCAGCAGCCCGACAGGAGCTTTAGCTTTCTTT. Encoded protein: CASSPTGALAFF.

V usage is TRBV6-5 and J usage is TRBJ2-5; D remains ambiguous. CDR1 MNHEY and CDR2 SVGAGI come from the germline V gene. Trimming cost V 6 bases and J 1 base, with 6 bases left between them. This CDR3 is built from 12 residues. CDR3 sequence reads: CASRSAQETQYF. The CDR3 nucleotides are TGTGCCAGCAGGAGTGCCCAAGAGACCCAGTACTTC.

This chain joins TRBV9 and TRBJ1-1; 8 bases align to TRBD1. CDR1 is SGDLS, CDR2 YYNGEE, per germline. V trimming: 0 bases; J trimming: 5 bases; junction bases outside the gene matches: 21. This CDR3 is 20 amino acids long. The CDR3 nucleotides read TGTGCCAGCAGCGTAGGAGGGGGGGGCAGGGGGCAATTCGTGGGGACTGAAGCTTTCTTT. It encodes CASSVGGGGRGQFVGTEAFF.

This clone has just one count. V usage is TRBV27 and J usage is TRBJ1-1; 8 positions match TRBD1. This CDR3 region has 14 residues. After removal of 7 bases from V and 4 bases from J, the junction contained 8 bases not matched to a gene. Germline loops: CDR1 MNHEY, CDR2 SMNVEV (reference sequence). CDR3 sequence reads: CASNAQGAPTEAFF. DNA of the CDR3: TGTGCCAGCAACGCCCAGGGGGCGCCCACTGAAGCTTTCTTT.

This clone was seen a single time. The rearrangement uses TRBV7-8 and TRBJ1-4; D may be TRBD1 (5 bases). Trimming took 4 bases from V and 2 from J, leaving 20 bases between them. The CDR3 has 18 amino acids. The germline V gene has CDR1 SGHVS and CDR2 FQNEAQ. The CDR3 region has the DNA TGTGCCAGCAGCTCGACCCAGGGTATCTTCAGGACTAATGAAAAACTGTTTTTT. It yields the protein CASSSTQGIFRTNEKLFF.

The chain joins TRBV2 to TRBJ2-3; D possibly corresponds to TRBD2 (6 bases). The germline V gene has CDR1 SNHLY and CDR2 FYNNEI. The V gene lost 2 bases and the J gene lost 5 bases, with 14 bases spanning the gap. The CDR3 runs 15 residues. CDR3: CASSERGLWEDTQYF. CDR3 nucleotides: TGTGCCAGCAGTGAAAGGGGACTGTGGGAAGATACGCAGTATTTT.

J is TRBJ2-5 and V is TRBV4-1; TRBD2 aligns across 9 bases. Germline CDR1 MGHRA, CDR2 YSYEKL. The CDR3 is 15 amino acids. V lost 2 bases, J lost 1 base, and 2 bases stayed unmatched. This CDR3 is CASSQLAGFQETQYF. The CDR3 DNA sequence: TGCGCCAGCAGCCAACTAGCGGGGTTCCAAGAGACCCAGTACTTC.

V usage is TRBV30 and J usage is TRBJ2-3; D is unclear. Germline V gives CDR1 GTSNPN, CDR2 SVGIG (reference sequence). There are 14 residues in the CDR3. Between the trimmed V and J ends, which lost 0 bases and 6 bases, there was a span of 13 bases. The chain's CDR3 is CAWSVKSWLDTQYF. CDR3 nucleotide sequence: TGTGCCTGGAGTGTAAAGTCTTGGCTCGATACGCAGTATTTT. The whole variable domain, remainder taken from reference TRBV30 and TRBJ2-3, is SQTIHQWPATLVQPVGSPLSLECTVEGTSNPNLYWYRQAAGRGLQLLFYSVGIGQISSEVPQNLSASRPQDRQFILSSKKLLLSDSGFYLCAWSVKSWLDTQYFGPGTRLTVL.

This chain links TRBV11-2 with TRBJ2-1; the D is unclear. The CDR3 spans 13 residues. V shed 1 base and J shed 4 bases, with 5 bases lying between them. CDR1 SGHAT and CDR2 FQNNGV come from the germline V gene. CDR3: CASSLGSYNEQFF. The CDR3 DNA sequence: TGTGCCAGCAGCTTAGGGAGTTACAATGAGCAGTTCTTC. The whole variable domain, filled in from reference TRBV11-2 and TRBJ2-1, reads EAGVAQSPRYKIIEKRQSVAFWCNPISGHATLYWYQQILGQGPKLLIQFQNNGVVDDSQLPKDRFSAERLKGVDSTLKIQPAKLEDSAVYLCASSLGSYNEQFFGPGTRLTVL.

V gene TRBV9 combines with J gene TRBJ2-3, with D hard to call. CDR3 length equals 14 residues. CDR1 SGDLS and CDR2 YYNGEE come from the germline V gene. With 2 bases removed from V and 2 bases from J, the gap between germline ends came to 9 bases. CDR3 protein: CASSVETVTDTQYF. Written as DNA, the CDR3 is TGTGCCAGCAGCGTCGAGACTGTCACAGATACGCAGTATTTT.

The DNA for the CDR3 is TGTGCCAGCAGCGCGAGCTGGGGGGATGAAAAACTGTTTTTT. Its translation: CASSASWGDEKLFF. The chain employs TRBV9 and TRBJ1-4; a possible D gene is TRBD1 (5 bases). CDR3 size: 14 residues. Germline V gene sequence: CDR1 SGDLS, CDR2 YYNGEE. Trimming shortened V by 3 bases and J by 6 bases, and 12 bases separated the two germline ends.

The chain links TRBV19 to TRBJ1-5; 8 bases map to TRBD1. Germline assignment: CDR1 LNHDA and CDR2 SQIVND (reference sequence). Losses at the gene ends were 3 bases for V and 5 bases for J; bases not matched to a gene: 3. The CDR3 is 14 residues long. The CDR3 region has the DNA TGTGCCAGTAGTATGGACAGGGAGGATCAGCCCCAGCATTTT. Its translation: CASSMDREDQPQHF.

This chain uses TRBV19 with TRBJ2-7, with 11 positions matching TRBD2. CDR1 and CDR2 from the germline V gene are LNHDA and SQIVND (reference sequence). The CDR3 runs 14 residues. V was pared by 4 bases and J by 2 bases, with 1 base of the junction left unmatched. CDR3 region: CASSNSGGAYEQYF. CDR3 sequence (DNA): TGTGCCAGTAGTAATAGCGGGGGGGCCTACGAGCAGTACTTC.

CDR3 protein: CASSLGDSQVYEQYF. The DNA for the CDR3 is TGTGCCAGCAGCTTAGGTGACAGTCAAGTCTACGAGCAGTACTTC. This chain links TRBV7-2 with TRBJ2-7; maybe TRBD1 (5 bases). Trimming shortened V by 1 base and J by 3 bases, and 13 bases separated the two germline ends. Germline V gives CDR1 SGHTA, CDR2 FQGNSA. The CDR3 covers 15 residues.

This rearrangement joins TRBV10-2 to TRBJ2-7; D perhaps matches TRBD1 (7 bases). Trimming removed 7 bases from V and 6 bases from J, with 22 bases in between. CDR3 length equals 15 residues. Per the germline V gene, CDR1 is WSHSY and CDR2 is SAAADI. The CDR3 DNA reads TGCGCCAGCAAAAACTCGGCAGGGGGGTCCAGCGAGCAGTACTTC. It is translated as CASKNSAGGSSEQYF.

This clone was observed a few times. The chain is built from TRBV7-9 and TRBJ1-1; D is unclear. V lost 5 bases and J 1 base, leaving 8 bases between the germline ends. The CDR3 totals 13 residues. Per germline, CDR1 SEHNR and CDR2 FQNEAQ (reference sequence). CDR3: CASSVDGNTEAFF. For the CDR3, the DNA is TGTGCCAGCAGCGTAGACGGGAACACTGAAGCTTTCTTT.

The chain uses TRBV2 and TRBJ2-2; D may be TRBD1 (5 bases). The V end was cut by 7 bases, the J end by 4 bases, with 16 bases between. The CDR3 contains 15 residues. Per the germline V gene, CDR1 is SNHLY and CDR2 is FYNNEI. DNA of the CDR3: TGTGCCAGCACCCCGACAGTCTACATCACCGGGGAGCTGTTTTTT. Its translation is CASTPTVYITGELFF.

V is TRBV5-1 and J is TRBJ1-1; D not certain. The V end was cut by 4 bases, the J end by 0 bases, with 10 bases between. Germline V CDR1 and CDR2: SGHRS, YFSETQ. The CDR3 extends over 14 amino acids. CDR3 DNA: TGCGCCAGCAGCCAACAGAACATGAACACTGAAGCTTTCTTT. Protein sequence: CASSQQNMNTEAFF. The complete variable domain, with remaining parts taken from reference TRBV5-1 and TRBJ1-1, reads KAGVTQTPRYLIKTRGQQVTLSCSPISGHRSVSWYQQTPGQGLQFLFEYFSETQRNKGNFPGRFSGRQFSNSRSEMNVSTLELGDSALYLCASSQQNMNTEAFFGQGTRLTVV.

The chain combines TRBV6-1 with TRBJ2-3; 10 bases are a match to TRBD2. The trim removed 0 bases at V and 7 bases at J, leaving 7 bases unmatched. Germline CDR1 reads MNHNS; CDR2 reads SASEGT. This CDR3 is 16 amino acids long. The CDR3 DNA is TGTGCCAGCAGTGAAGCGGCTAGCGGGAGTGGCTATACGCAGTATTTT. It translates to CASSEAASGSGYTQYF.

V is TRBV6-1 and J is TRBJ2-5; 7 bases agree with TRBD1. CDR3 length: 14 residues. V shed 2 bases and J 5 bases; nucleotides not matched to a gene: 5. The germline CDR1 and CDR2 sequences are MNHNS and SASEGT. CDR3: CASSEIVQGETQYF. CDR3 sequence (DNA): TGTGCCAGCAGTGAAATTGTACAGGGGGAGACCCAGTACTTC.

The rearrangement links TRBV5-4 to TRBJ2-3, with a weak D call TRBD1 (6 bases). The CDR3 is made up of 16 amino acids. Germline V lookup: CDR1 SGHNT, CDR2 YYREEE (reference sequence). The germline V and J ends were trimmed by 4 bases and 6 bases, with 21 bases remaining between them. The CDR3 region has the DNA TGTGCCAGCAGCCCCCAGCAGGGACACGGGACGGATACGCAGTATTTT. It specifies CASSPQQGHGTDTQYF.